This T cell receptor beta chain was profiled in a study of blood T cell repertoires in COVID-19. Study as a whole: In each case, the material was cDNA or gDNA derived from T cells, B-cell-depleted T cells, or PBMCs.

Original processing methods: Counts of nucleated cells, estimated from reference gene primer amplification, were obtained. Sequencing was performed with immunoSEQ multiplex PCR; in TCRdb, only in-frame clones are kept and a portion is missing. V and J calls plus clone size are reproduced from that table; the DNA served to infer D and trimming. The data show about 220,000 clones, with roughly 90% seen just once and 2.2% held by the top ten. This CDR3 comprises 13 residues. Germline-derived CDR1 and CDR2 are SGHRS and YFSETQ. Germline trimming cut 9 bases from V and 1 base from J; bases unmatched to any gene: 6.

The sequencing sample was made of peripheral blood. The chain uses TRBV5-1 and TRBJ1-1; 7 nucleotides agree with TRBD1. This clonotype originated in a young man who had recovered from COVID-19. CDR3 residues: CAITGAANTEAFF. CDR3 nucleotide sequence: TGCGCCATTACAGGGGCGGCGAACACTGAAGCTTTCTTT.